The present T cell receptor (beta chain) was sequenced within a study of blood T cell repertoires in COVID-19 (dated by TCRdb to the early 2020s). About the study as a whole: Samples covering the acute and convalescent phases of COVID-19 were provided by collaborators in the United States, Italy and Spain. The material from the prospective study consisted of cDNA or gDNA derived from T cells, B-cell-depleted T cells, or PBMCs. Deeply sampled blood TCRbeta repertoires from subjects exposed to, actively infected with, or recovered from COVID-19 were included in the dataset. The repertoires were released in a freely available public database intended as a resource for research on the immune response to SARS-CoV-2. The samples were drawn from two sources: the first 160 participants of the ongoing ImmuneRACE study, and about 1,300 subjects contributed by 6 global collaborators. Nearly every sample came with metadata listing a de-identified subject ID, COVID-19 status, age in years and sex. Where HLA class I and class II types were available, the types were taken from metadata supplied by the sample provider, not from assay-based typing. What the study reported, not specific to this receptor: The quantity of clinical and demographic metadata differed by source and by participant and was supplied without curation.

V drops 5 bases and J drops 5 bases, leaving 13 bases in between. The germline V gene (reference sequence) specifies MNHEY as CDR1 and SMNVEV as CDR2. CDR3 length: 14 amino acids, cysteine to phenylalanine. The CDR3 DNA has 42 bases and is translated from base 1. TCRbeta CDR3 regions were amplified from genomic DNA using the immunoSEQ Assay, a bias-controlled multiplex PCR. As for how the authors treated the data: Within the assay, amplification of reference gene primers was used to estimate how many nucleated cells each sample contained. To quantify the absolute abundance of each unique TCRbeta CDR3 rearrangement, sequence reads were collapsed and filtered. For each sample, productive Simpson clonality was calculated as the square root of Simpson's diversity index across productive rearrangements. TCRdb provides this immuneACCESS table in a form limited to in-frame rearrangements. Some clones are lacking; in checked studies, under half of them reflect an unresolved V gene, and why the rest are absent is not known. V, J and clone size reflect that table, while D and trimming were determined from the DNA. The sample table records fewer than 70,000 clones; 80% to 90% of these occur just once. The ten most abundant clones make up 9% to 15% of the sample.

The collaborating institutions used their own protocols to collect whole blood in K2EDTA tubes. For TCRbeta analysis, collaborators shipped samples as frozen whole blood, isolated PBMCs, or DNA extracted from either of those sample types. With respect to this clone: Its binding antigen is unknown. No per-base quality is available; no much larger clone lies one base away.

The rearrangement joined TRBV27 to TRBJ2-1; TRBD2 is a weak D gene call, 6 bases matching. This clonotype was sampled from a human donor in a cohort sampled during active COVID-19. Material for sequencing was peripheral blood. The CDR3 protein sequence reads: CASSPRGENNEQFF. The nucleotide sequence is TGTGCCAGCAGTCCCCGCGGGGAAAACAATGAGCAGTTCTTC.